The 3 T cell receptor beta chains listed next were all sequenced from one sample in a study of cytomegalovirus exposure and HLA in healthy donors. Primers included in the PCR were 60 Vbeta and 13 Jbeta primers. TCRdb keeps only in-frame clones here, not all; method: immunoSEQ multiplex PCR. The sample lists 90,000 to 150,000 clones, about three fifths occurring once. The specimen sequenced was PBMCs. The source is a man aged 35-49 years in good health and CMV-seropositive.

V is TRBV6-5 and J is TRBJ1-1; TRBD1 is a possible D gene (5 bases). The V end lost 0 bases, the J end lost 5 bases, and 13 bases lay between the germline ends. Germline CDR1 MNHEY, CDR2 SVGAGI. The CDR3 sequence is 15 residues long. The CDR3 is CASSYSRGAGTEAFF. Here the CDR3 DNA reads TGTGCCAGCAGTTACTCAAGGGGCGCGGGGACTGAAGCTTTCTTT.

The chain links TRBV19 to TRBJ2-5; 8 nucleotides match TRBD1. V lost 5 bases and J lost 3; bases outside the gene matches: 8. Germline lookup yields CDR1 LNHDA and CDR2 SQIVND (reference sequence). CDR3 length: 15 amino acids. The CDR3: CASSPQDRVEETQYF. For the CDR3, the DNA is TGTGCCAGTAGTCCCCAGGACAGGGTCGAAGAGACCCAGTACTTC.

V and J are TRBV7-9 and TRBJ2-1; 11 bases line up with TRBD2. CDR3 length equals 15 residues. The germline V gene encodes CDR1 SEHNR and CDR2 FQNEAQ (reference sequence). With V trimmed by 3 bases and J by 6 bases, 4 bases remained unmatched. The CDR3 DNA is TGTGCCAGCAGCTTTAGCGGGGGGGTTATCAATGAGCAGTTCTTC. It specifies CASSFSGGVINEQFF.